These 19 T cell receptor beta chains were sequenced from one sample in a study of blood T cells in healthy people across ages (dated by TCRdb to about 2015). Libraries were made using 5' RACE. Sequencing relied on an Illumina HiSeq 2500. A second PCR of roughly 7 to 12 cycles was run with a J-beta primer mix and a sample-barcoded 5' primer. TCRdb took the public reads, trimmed them with fastp at Q25, ran MiXCR for clone calling and kept in-frame beta chains. Rows matching on CDR3 protein sequence are summarized as one entry with the most common DNA and genes. The sample includes roughly 2 million distinct CDR3 sequences, with roughly 49% observed a single time. The ten largest clones add up to roughly 2% of the sample. The specimen sequenced was blood. The receptors were gathered from a woman aged 40 to 50 in good health.

CDR3 sequence (DNA): TGTGCCAGCAGCCAAGATAACAGGGAGACCCAGTACTTC. Its protein product is CASSQDNRETQYF. This sequence joins TRBV4-2 and TRBJ2-5; D possibly corresponds to TRBD1 (5 bases). This CDR3 contains 13 residues. Trimming pared 0 bases from V and 5 bases from J, leaving 7 bases between. Per the germline V gene, CDR1 is LGHNA and CDR2 is YNFKEQ.

This clonotype was observed a handful of times. This sequence joins TRBV20-1 and TRBJ2-5; maybe TRBD1 (5 bases). The CDR3 spans 15 residues. V was shortened by 2 bases and J by 2 bases, with 15 bases between the two germline ends. From germline, CDR1 is DFQATT and CDR2 SNEGSKA (reference sequence). For the CDR3, the DNA is TGCAGTGCTAGAAACCCCAGGGCAAAACAAGAGACCCAGTACTTC. As protein: CSARNPRAKQETQYF.

In its sample, this clonotype was seen a few times. The V and J genes are TRBV6-5 and TRBJ2-1, with unresolved D. The germline V gene has CDR1 MNHEY and CDR2 SVGAGI. Trimming left V 6 bases short and J 7 bases short, with 13 bases between. CDR3 length: 13 amino acids. In nucleotides, the CDR3 is TGTGCCAGCAGCCCACCTGTAGGGAATGAGCAGTTCTTC. Translated, it gives CASSPPVGNEQFF.

This clonotype has at least ten counts. This rearrangement joins TRBV15 to TRBJ2-5; the D is unclear. This CDR3 region has 12 residues. CDR1 is LNHNV and CDR2 is YYDKDF in the germline V gene (reference sequence). Trimming pared 3 bases from V and 2 bases from J, leaving 4 bases between. The CDR3 DNA is TGTGCCACCAGCAGGGCTCAAGAGACCCAGTACTTC. Translated: CATSRAQETQYF.

V gene TRBV29-1 combines with J gene TRBJ2-1, with D perhaps being TRBD1 or TRBD2 (6 bases each). Judging by the DNA end, TRBJ2-7 fits better; the J call may be wrong. The CDR3 sequence is 14 residues long. Germline V gene data show CDR1 as SQVTM and CDR2 as ANQGSEA. The CDR3 nucleotides read TGCAGCGTTGGGTCCGGGGGCTCCTACAATGAGCAGTACTTC. Its translation: CSVGSGGSYNEQYF.

This clonotype was observed a handful of times. V and J are TRBV4-2 and TRBJ1-2; TRBD1 aligns across 8 bases. The V gene end was trimmed by 0 bases and the J gene end by 5 bases; junction bases not matched to a gene: 14. This CDR3 spans 18 amino acids. Germline CDR1 reads LGHNA; CDR2 reads YNFKEQ. The CDR3 nucleotides are TGTGCCAGCAGCCAAGAAGTCGGGGGGCAGGGGGCGCAGTATGGCTACACCTTC. Translating it yields CASSQEVGGQGAQYGYTF.

The rearrangement links TRBV20-1 to TRBJ2-1; TRBD2 matches at 10 bases. The V gene end was trimmed by 6 bases and the J gene end by 3 bases; junction bases not matched to a gene: 8. From germline, CDR1 is DFQATT and CDR2 SNEGSKA (reference sequence). The CDR3 covers 15 residues. Here the CDR3 reads CSARPIAGGYNEQFF. The CDR3 bases are TGCAGTGCCAGACCGATAGCGGGGGGCTACAATGAGCAGTTCTTC.

This sequence joins TRBV6-2 or TRBV6-3 and TRBJ2-1; the match to TRBD2 covers 9 bases. Germline V gene sequence: CDR1 MNHEY, CDR2 SVGEGT. The CDR3 sequence is 14 residues long. With V trimmed by 8 bases and J by 7 bases, 9 bases remained unmatched. The CDR3: CASRGLAGMNEQFF. CDR3 DNA sequence: TGTGCCAGCCGGGGTCTAGCGGGGATGAATGAGCAGTTCTTC.

There are a few counts of this clonotype. V usage is TRBV15 and J usage is TRBJ2-1; maybe TRBD1 (6 bases). The V end was cut by 5 bases, the J end by 5 bases, with 13 bases between. Germline CDR1 is LNHNV and CDR2 is YYDKDF (reference sequence). This CDR3 region has 14 residues. CDR3 nucleotides: TGTGCCACCAGCTTCAGGGGTTTGAACAATGAGCAGTTCTTC. This translates into CATSFRGLNNEQFF.

The chain recombines TRBV27 with TRBJ2-3; possibly TRBD2 for D (5 bases). The V end was cut by 10 bases, the J end by 1 base, with 12 bases between. The CDR3 has 13 amino acids. Germline-derived CDR1 and CDR2 are MNHEY and SMNVEV (reference sequence). The CDR3 loop is CATRGYGTDTQYF. The CDR3 nucleotides read TGTGCCACCCGGGGTTACGGCACAGATACGCAGTATTTT.

This clonotype was counted between two and nine times. J is TRBJ2-7 and V is TRBV27; D not resolved. CDR1 is MNHEY and CDR2 is SMNVEV in the germline V gene (reference sequence). V was trimmed by 6 bases and J by 1 base, leaving 10 bases between them. This CDR3 is 13 amino acids long. The CDR3 spells CASSPSTSYEQYF. The CDR3 DNA is TGTGCCAGCAGCCCCTCCACGTCCTACGAGCAGTACTTC.

The chain recombines TRBV5-1 with TRBJ1-2; 8 nucleotides line up with TRBD1. V dropped 3 bases and J dropped 2; count of bases not matched to a gene: 6. CDR1 is SGHRS and CDR2 is YFSETQ in the germline V gene. The CDR3 is made up of 15 amino acids. The CDR3 sequence: CASSSTGGTNYGYTF. The CDR3 coding sequence is TGCGCCAGCAGCTCCACAGGGGGTACAAACTATGGCTACACCTTC.

This clonotype was counted only a few times. This chain links TRBV28 with TRBJ2-5, with D possibly TRBD2 on 8 matching bases. This CDR3 is built from 15 residues. V was pared by 5 bases and J by 0 bases, with 13 bases between. Germline loops: CDR1 MDHEN, CDR2 SYDVKM. In nucleotides, the CDR3 is TGTGCCAGCAGTCGGGGGGGACAGTACCAAGAGACCCAGTACTTC. It codes for CASSRGGQYQETQYF.

In its sample, this clonotype was seen once. The chain uses TRBV3-1 and TRBJ2-1, with 7 positions matching TRBD1. This CDR3 is built from 14 residues. Looked up from germline, CDR1 is LGHDT and CDR2 is YNNKEL (reference sequence). V shed 3 bases and J 6 bases; nucleotides not matched to a gene: 5. The chain's CDR3 is CASSHGTVGNEQFF. The CDR3, as DNA: TGTGCCAGCAGCCACGGGACAGTGGGCAATGAGCAGTTCTTC.

This clonotype was counted only a few times. The chain combines TRBV29-1 with TRBJ2-7; tentatively, D is TRBD1 (6 bases). Deletions cut 4 bases from V and 5 bases from J, with 12 bases between. The germline V gene encodes CDR1 SQVTM and CDR2 ANQGSEA. The CDR3 sequence is 12 residues long. The CDR3 nucleotides read TGCAGCGTTGTTGAGGGGGTGGACGAGCAGTACTTC. Protein: CSVVEGVDEQYF.

The rearrangement uses TRBV5-5 and TRBJ1-2; 7 positions agree with TRBD1. The CDR3 is made up of 15 amino acids. The V and J ends lost 3 bases and 4 bases, in that order; junction bases with no gene match: 9. Germline-derived CDR1 and CDR2 are SGHKS and YYEKEE (reference sequence). The CDR3 loop reads CASSSTDRTPYGYTF. The DNA of the CDR3 is TGTGCCAGCAGCTCAACGGACAGGACCCCCTATGGCTACACCTTC.

This clonotype was seen a few times. The chain uses TRBV5-1 and TRBJ2-3, with TRBD1 matching over 7 bases. This CDR3 has 14 residues. V shed 3 bases and J 5 bases; nucleotides not matched to a gene: 6. Germline loops: CDR1 SGHRS, CDR2 YFSETQ. The CDR3 sequence: CASSYEGGEDTQYF. The CDR3 bases are TGCGCCAGCAGCTACGAAGGGGGCGAAGATACGCAGTATTTT. Using reference TRBV5-1 and TRBJ2-3 for the parts outside the CDR3, the full variable domain is KAGVTQTPRYLIKTRGQQVTLSCSPISGHRSVSWYQQTPGQGLQFLFEYFSETQRNKGNFPGRFSGRQFSNSRSEMNVSTLELGDSALYLCASSYEGGEDTQYFGPGTRLTVL.

The chain employs TRBV11-2 and TRBJ1-1; perhaps TRBD1 as D (6 bases). The CDR3 extends over 15 amino acids. V lost 4 bases, J lost 2 bases, and 14 bases lay in between. Germline V gene data show CDR1 as SGHAT and CDR2 as FQNNGV. The CDR3 region is CASSSTGRGNTEAFF. CDR3 in DNA: TGTGCCAGCAGCTCTACAGGGAGGGGAAACACTGAAGCTTTCTTT.

This clonotype was observed a few times. CDR3 sequence: CASSYGTSPETQYF. The CDR3 DNA follows: TGTGCCAGCAGTTACGGGACTAGCCCAGAGACCCAGTACTTC. The chain employs TRBV6-5 and TRBJ2-5; TRBD2 aligns across 9 bases. The CDR3 length is 14 residues. CDR1 and CDR2 from the germline V gene are MNHEY and SVGAGI. With 2 bases clipped from V and 4 bases from J, the junction kept 2 bases outside the gene matches.